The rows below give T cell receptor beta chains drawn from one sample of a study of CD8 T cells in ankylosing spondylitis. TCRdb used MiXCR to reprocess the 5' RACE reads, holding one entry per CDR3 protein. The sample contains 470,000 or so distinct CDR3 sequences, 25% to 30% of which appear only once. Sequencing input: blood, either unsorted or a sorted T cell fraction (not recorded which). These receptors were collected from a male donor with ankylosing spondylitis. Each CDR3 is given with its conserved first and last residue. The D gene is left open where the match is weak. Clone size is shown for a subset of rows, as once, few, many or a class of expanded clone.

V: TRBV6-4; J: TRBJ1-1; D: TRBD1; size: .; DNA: TGTGCCAGCAGTGATTCCGACAGGGGCACTGAAGCTTTCTTT; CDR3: CASSDSDRGTEAFF
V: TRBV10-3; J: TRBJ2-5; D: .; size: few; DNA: TGTGCCATTTCTCCGGGTCCTCAAGAGACCCAGTACTTC; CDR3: CAISPGPQETQYF
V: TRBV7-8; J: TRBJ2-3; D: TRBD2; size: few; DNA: TGTGCCAGCAGCAGACTAGCTAGCGCAGATACGCAGTATTTT; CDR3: CASSRLASADTQYF
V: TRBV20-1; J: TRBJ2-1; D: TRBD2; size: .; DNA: TGCAGTGCTACCCCCCGCGGGAGCCTAGCGGGGGTATCCTACAATGAGCAGTTCTTC; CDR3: CSATPRGSLAGVSYNEQFF
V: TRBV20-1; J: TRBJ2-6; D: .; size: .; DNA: TGCAGTGCTAGAGCCGGGTACCCAATTCCCAACTCTGGGGCCAACGTCCTGACTTTC; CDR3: CSARAGYPIPNSGANVLTF
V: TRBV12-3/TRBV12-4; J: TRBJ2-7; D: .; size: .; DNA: TGTGCCAGCAGTTTATATTTGAGAGGGGGTGACTCCTACGAGCAGTACTTC; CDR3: CASSLYLRGGDSYEQYF
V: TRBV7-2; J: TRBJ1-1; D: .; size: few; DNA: TGTGCCAGCAGCTTAAGGGAGGAGGTAGCTTTCTTT; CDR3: CASSLREEVAFF
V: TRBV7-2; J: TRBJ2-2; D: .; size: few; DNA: TGTGCCAGCAGCTTAGATCGGTTCACCGGGGAGCTGTTTTTT; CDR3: CASSLDRFTGELFF
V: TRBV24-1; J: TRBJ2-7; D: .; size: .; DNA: TGTGCCACCAGTGATCCCGCAGGAAGAGGGGGGCGAGCCGAGCAGTACTTC; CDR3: CATSDPAGRGGRAEQYF
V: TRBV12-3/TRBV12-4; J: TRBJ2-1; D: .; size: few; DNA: TGTGCCAGCACCCACGGCGGTACTATCTCCTACAATGAGCAGTTCTTC; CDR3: CASTHGGTISYNEQFF
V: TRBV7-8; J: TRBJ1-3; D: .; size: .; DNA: TGTGCCAGCAGCCCCCGCGGGTTCGGAAACACCATATATTTT; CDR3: CASSPRGFGNTIYF
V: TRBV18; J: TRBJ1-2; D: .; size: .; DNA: TGTGCCAGCTCACCAGGGACGGATCCCTATGGCTACACCTTC; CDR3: CASSPGTDPYGYTF
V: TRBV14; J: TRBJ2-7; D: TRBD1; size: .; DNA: TGTGCCAGCAGCCAGAACAGGGGCGAGCAGTACTTC; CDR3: CASSQNRGEQYF
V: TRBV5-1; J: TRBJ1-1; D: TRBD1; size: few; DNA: TGCGCCAGCAGCTTGGGGGACAGGGGGAACACTGAAGCTTTCTTT; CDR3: CASSLGDRGNTEAFF
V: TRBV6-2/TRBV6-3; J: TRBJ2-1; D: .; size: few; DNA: TGTGCCAGCAGTTTACGTGGAGGGAGGTATGAGCAGTTCTTC; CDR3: CASSLRGGRYEQFF
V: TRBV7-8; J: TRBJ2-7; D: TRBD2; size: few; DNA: TGTGCCAGCAGCTCGACTAGCGGGAGGGTTCCGTACGAGCAGTACTTC; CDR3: CASSSTSGRVPYEQYF
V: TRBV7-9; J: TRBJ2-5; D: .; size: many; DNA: TGTGCCAGCAGCTTCGGGGGCCAAGAGACCCAGTACTTC; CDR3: CASSFGGQETQYF
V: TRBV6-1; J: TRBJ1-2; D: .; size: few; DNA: TGTGCCAGCACCGAACTAGGGACCACTTATGGCTACACCTTC; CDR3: CASTELGTTYGYTF
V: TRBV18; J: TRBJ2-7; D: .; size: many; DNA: TGTGCCAGCTCACTCGGAGCAGGACCCGAGCAGTACTTC; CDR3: CASSLGAGPEQYF
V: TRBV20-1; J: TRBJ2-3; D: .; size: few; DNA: TGCAGTGAAATCGAACGCACAGATACGCAGTATTTT; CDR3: CSEIERTDTQYF
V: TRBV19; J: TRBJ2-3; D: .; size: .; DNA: TGTGCCAGTAGTATCCTGGGAGATACGCAGTATTTT; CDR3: CASSILGDTQYF
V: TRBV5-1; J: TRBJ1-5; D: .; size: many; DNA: TGTGCCAGCAGTCCTGACGGAGATCAGCCCCAGCATTTT; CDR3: CASSPDGDQPQHF
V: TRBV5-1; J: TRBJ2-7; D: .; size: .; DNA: TGCGCCAGCAGCCCGGAGGCGGGATTGAACTCCTACGAGCAGTACTTC; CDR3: CASSPEAGLNSYEQYF
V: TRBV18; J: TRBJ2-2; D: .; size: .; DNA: TGTGCCAGCTCACCACCGGATGTAACCGGGGAGCTGTTTTTT; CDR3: CASSPPDVTGELFF
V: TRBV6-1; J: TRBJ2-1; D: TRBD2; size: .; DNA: TGTGCCAGCAGAAAACTAGCGGGAGGCGATGAGCAGTTCTTC; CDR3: CASRKLAGGDEQFF
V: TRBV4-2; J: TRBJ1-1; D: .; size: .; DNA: TGTGCCAGCGGTGTCCCCACAGTCAATAGGGTATCTGAAGCTTTCTTT; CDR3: CASGVPTVNRVSEAFF
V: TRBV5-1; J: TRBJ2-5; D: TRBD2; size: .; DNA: TGCGCCAGCAGCCTGACTAGCGGGACGGGAGAGACCCAGTACTTC; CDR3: CASSLTSGTGETQYF
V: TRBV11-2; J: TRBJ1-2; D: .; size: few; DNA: TGTGCCAGCAGCGGGGCTTTTACGTATGGCTACACCTTC; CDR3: CASSGAFTYGYTF
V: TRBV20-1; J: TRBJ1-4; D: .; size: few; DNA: TGCAGTGCTAGAGATGGGACCGGTAATGAAAAACTGTTTTTT; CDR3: CSARDGTGNEKLFF
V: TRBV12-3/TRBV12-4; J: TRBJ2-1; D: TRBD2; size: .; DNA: TGTGCCAGCAGTTTATCAGCTAGCGGGAGCGATGAGCAGTTCTTC; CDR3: CASSLSASGSDEQFF
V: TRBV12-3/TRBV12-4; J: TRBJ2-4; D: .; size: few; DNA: TGTGCCAGCAGTTTGGGGACGGCCAAAAACATTCAGTACTTC; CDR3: CASSLGTAKNIQYF
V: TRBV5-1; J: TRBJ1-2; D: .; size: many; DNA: TGCGCCAGCAGCCCGGGTGACTCCATTGACTATGGCTACACCTTC; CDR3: CASSPGDSIDYGYTF
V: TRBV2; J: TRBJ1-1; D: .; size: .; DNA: TGTGCCAGCAGTATTCGCAGGGGTGAGACTGAAGCTTTCTTT; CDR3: CASSIRRGETEAFF
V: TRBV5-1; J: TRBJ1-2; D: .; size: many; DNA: TGCGCCAGCAACCCCCTGGGGTCTGACTATGGCTACACCTTC; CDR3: CASNPLGSDYGYTF
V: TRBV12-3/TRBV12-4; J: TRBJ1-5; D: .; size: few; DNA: TGTGCCAGCAGTTTTTCCCTCAATCAGCCCCAGCATTTT; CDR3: CASSFSLNQPQHF
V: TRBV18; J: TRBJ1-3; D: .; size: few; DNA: TGTGCCAGCTCAGCCCCCGCCAGCTCTGGAAACACCATATATTTT; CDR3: CASSAPASSGNTIYF
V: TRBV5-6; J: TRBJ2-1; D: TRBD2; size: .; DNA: TGTGCCAGCAGCGCGGTCACTAGCGATTTCAATGAGCAGTTCTTC; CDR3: CASSAVTSDFNEQFF
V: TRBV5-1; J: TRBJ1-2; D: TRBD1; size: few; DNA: TGCGCCAGCAGCTTGAACCCAGTCCAGGACAGGGGGACTTTTGGCTACACCTTC; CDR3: CASSLNPVQDRGTFGYTF
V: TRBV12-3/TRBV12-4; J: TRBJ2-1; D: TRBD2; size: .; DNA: TGTGCCAGCAGTTACTCAGCGGGAGGGTACAATGAGCAGTTCTTC; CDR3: CASSYSAGGYNEQFF
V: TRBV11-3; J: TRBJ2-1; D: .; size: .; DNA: TGTGCCAGCAGCGGGGGACTGCCCTACAATGAGCAGTTCTTC; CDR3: CASSGGLPYNEQFF
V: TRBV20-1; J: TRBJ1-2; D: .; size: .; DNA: TGCAGTGCTAGTCGGTCACTCTATGGCTACACCTTC; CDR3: CSASRSLYGYTF
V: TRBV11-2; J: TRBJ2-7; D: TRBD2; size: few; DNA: TGTGCCAGCAGCTTAGCGGGAGGATCGGAGTACGAGCAGTACTTC; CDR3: CASSLAGGSEYEQYF
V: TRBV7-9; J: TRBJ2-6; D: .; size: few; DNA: TGTGCCAGCAGGACGATAAGGGGGGCTGGGGCCAACGTCCTGACTTTC; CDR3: CASRTIRGAGANVLTF
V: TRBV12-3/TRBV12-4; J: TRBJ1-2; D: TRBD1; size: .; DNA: TGTGCCAGCAGTATCCGGGACAGGTTATCGAATGGCTACACCTTC; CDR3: CASSIRDRLSNGYTF
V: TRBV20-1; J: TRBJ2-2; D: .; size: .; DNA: TGCAGTGCTAGAGATTTGAGATCCGCGAACACCGGGGAGCTGTTTTTT; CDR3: CSARDLRSANTGELFF
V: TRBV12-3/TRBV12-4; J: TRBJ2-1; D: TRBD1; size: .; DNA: TGTGCCAGCAGTTCCGACAGGGCCCATGAGCAGTTCTTC; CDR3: CASSSDRAHEQFF
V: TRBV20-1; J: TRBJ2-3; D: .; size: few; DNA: TGCAGTGCTAGGGACCGTTTAAGAGGCACAGATACGCAGTATTTT; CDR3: CSARDRLRGTDTQYF
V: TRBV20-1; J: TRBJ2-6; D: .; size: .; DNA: TGCAGTGCTAGGTTAACAGGGTCTGGGGCCAACGTCCTGACTTTC; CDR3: CSARLTGSGANVLTF
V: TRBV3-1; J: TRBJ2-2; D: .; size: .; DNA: TGTGCCAGCAGCCCCCAGGGGTTGTTTGCCGGGGAGCTGTTTTTT; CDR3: CASSPQGLFAGELFF
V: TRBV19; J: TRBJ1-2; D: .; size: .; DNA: TGTGCCAGTAGTGAAACAGGGTCCTATGGCTACACCTTC; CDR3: CASSETGSYGYTF